Each of the 15 T cell receptor beta chains below was sequenced from the same sample in a study of Graves' ophthalmopathy and Graves' hyperthyroidism (dated by TCRdb to between 2017 and 2018). Sequencing was carried out with an Illumina HiSeq 2000. For repertoire sequencing, the TCR beta CDR3 regions were amplified from RNA transcripts. HTBI primers and the Qiagen OneStep RT-PCR kit were used in a first-round RT-PCR, which was followed by a second-round multiplex PCR, size selection and purification. TCRdb's own reprocessing of the public reads used fastp at Q25 and MiXCR and kept productive beta chains. Identical CDR3 protein sequences are pooled into one entry, listed with their most common genes and DNA. The table for this sample lists approximately 380,000 distinct CDR3 sequences; roughly 20% of them were counted only once. More than 2.5% of the sample lies in the top ten. The sample taken for sequencing was peripheral blood. The receptor set was obtained from a woman aged 18 to 35 with stable Graves' hyperthyroidism. Donor details come from another sample of the same person, matched by shared clones.

This clonotype was seen at least ten times. The genes are TRBV12-3 or TRBV12-4 and TRBJ1-2; 8 positions agree with TRBD1. The CDR3 length is 12 residues. V was pared by 6 bases and J by 8 bases, with 5 bases of the junction left unmatched. The chain's CDR3 is CASSGQGQGYTF. DNA of the CDR3: TGTGCCAGCAGCGGACAGGGTCAAGGCTACACCTTC.

The chain combines TRBV7-8 with TRBJ1-5, with D perhaps TRBD1 (6 bases). This CDR3 spans 14 amino acids. Germline-derived CDR1 and CDR2 are SGHVS and FQNEAQ. The germline V and J ends were trimmed by 5 bases and 3 bases, with 11 bases remaining between them. CDR3 in DNA: TGTGCCAGCAGCGCCCCAGGGGACAATCAGCCCCAGCATTTT. It translates to CASSAPGDNQPQHF.

This clonotype showed up many times. This chain links TRBV30 with TRBJ2-7; 8 bases are shared with TRBD2. After removal of 0 bases from V and 5 bases from J, the junction contained 9 bases not matched to a gene. The CDR3 has 15 amino acids. From germline, CDR1 is GTSNPN and CDR2 SVGIG (reference sequence). The CDR3 spells CAWSVSSGRRNEQYF. The CDR3 region has the DNA TGTGCCTGGAGTGTGTCCAGCGGGAGACGCAACGAGCAGTACTTC.

This clonotype has a count of ten or more. V and J are TRBV6-1 and TRBJ2-2, with 8 bases lining up with TRBD2. J gave up 2 bases and V 8 bases, and 10 bases lay outside the gene matches. This CDR3 has 16 amino acids. Germline lookup yields CDR1 MNHNS and CDR2 SASEGT. In DNA form, the CDR3 reads TGTGCCAGCGCGAAAGCGGGGGCTGCCAACACCGGGGAGCTGTTTTTT. It codes for CASAKAGAANTGELFF.

CDR3: CASSDSGSNSPLHF. CDR3 in DNA: TGTGCCAGCAGTGACTCGGGGTCGAATTCACCCCTCCACTTT. The gene calls are TRBV6-4 and TRBJ1-6; D unclear. There are 14 residues in the CDR3. Trimming removed 0 bases at V and 7 bases at J, with 7 bases between. Germline V CDR1 and CDR2: MRHNA, SNTAGT.

V and J are TRBV15 and TRBJ1-5, with D perhaps TRBD1 (5 bases). The CDR3 has 15 amino acids. Trimming removed 3 bases from V and 6 bases from J, with 15 bases in between. Looked up from germline, CDR1 is LNHNV and CDR2 is YYDKDF (reference sequence). CDR3 protein: CATSSGEGRGQPQHF. Here the CDR3 DNA reads TGTGCCACCAGCAGCGGGGAGGGGCGAGGTCAGCCCCAGCATTTT.

This clonotype was counted ten times or more. This may come from a read error, since a much larger clone is one base off. The V and J genes are TRBV12-3 or TRBV12-4 and TRBJ1-2; D uncertain. Trimming removed 5 bases from V and 6 bases from J, with 10 bases in between. This CDR3 comprises 12 residues. CDR3 residues: CASSPTSDGYTF. CDR3 nucleotide sequence: TGTGCCAGCAGTCCAACCTCGGATGGCTACACCTTC.

The chain has TRBV15 and TRBJ2-5; tentative D call: TRBD2 (5 bases). The CDR3 is 15 amino acids. V was cut by 0 bases and J by 5 bases, with 13 bases left in between. Germline CDR1 is LNHNV and CDR2 is YYDKDF (reference sequence). The CDR3 region is CATSRDRGEGETQYF. CDR3 coding DNA: TGTGCCACCAGCAGAGATCGGGGAGAAGGGGAGACCCAGTACTTC.

This clonotype was recorded at least ten times. This may be a read error, as it is one base from a much larger clone. The CDR3: CASSPQGGARGLNGYTF. The CDR3 region has the DNA TGTGCCAGCAGCCCTCAAGGAGGGGCGCGAGGACTTAATGGCTACACCTTC. V usage is TRBV7-2 and J usage is TRBJ1-2; D may be TRBD1 (5 bases). CDR1 is SGHTA, CDR2 FQGNSA, per germline. V lost 5 bases to trimming and J lost 6 bases, with 25 bases between them. This CDR3 has 17 residues. Based on the CDR3 plus reference TRBV7-2 and TRBJ1-2, the full variable domain is GAGVSQSPSNKVTEKGKDVELRCDPISGHTALYWYRQSLGQGLEFLIYFQGNSAPDKSGLPSDRFSAERTGGSVSTLTIQRTQQEDSAVYLCASSPQGGARGLNGYTFGSGTRLTVV.

Comment on this clonotype: Germline is not matched at one junction end, which may reflect a read error. The genes are TRBV20-1 and TRBJ2-7; tentatively, D is TRBD1 or TRBD2 (6 bases each). Germline CDR1 DFQATT, CDR2 SNEGSKA (reference sequence). The CDR3 is 12 amino acids. CDR3 region: CSARGRRGEQYF. CDR3 coding DNA: TGCAGTGCTAGAGGGAGGAGGGGGGAGCAGTATTTC.

This clonotype was seen repeatedly, ten times or more. The chain combines TRBV6-5 with TRBJ1-2, with D possibly being TRBD1 (5 bases). Deletions cut 11 bases from V and 7 bases from J, with 26 bases between. This CDR3 has 15 amino acids. Germline values: CDR1 MNHEY, CDR2 SVGAGI. CDR3 in amino acids: CASMEGRGAFSGYTF. In nucleotides, the CDR3 is TGTGCCTCGATGGAGGGGAGGGGCGCTTTTTCTGGCTACACCTTC.

The CDR3 nucleotides are TGTGCCAGCAGCCAGGGGGAGTACTACGAGCAGTACGTC. It codes for CASSQGEYYEQYV. This chain joins TRBV7-9 and TRBJ2-7; 7 bases map to TRBD1. Germline V gives CDR1 SEHNR, CDR2 FQNEAQ (reference sequence). The ends lost 5 bases at V and 3 bases at J; junction bases unmatched: 4. This CDR3 has 13 residues.

This CDR3 is CASSLRTAGSNYGYTF. CDR3 bases: TGTGCCAGCTCGCTCAGGACCGCCGGGTCTAACTATGGCTACACCTTC. The rearrangement links TRBV11-2 to TRBJ1-2; D ambiguous. Trimming took off 8 bases at V and 0 bases at J, with 19 bases between the two ends. CDR3 length: 16 amino acids. Germline V gives CDR1 SGHAT, CDR2 FQNNGV.

The sample holds many counts of this clonotype. The rearrangement links TRBV7-8 to TRBJ2-7; 8 nucleotides match TRBD2. Germline CDR1 SGHVS, CDR2 FQNEAQ. The CDR3 is made up of 14 amino acids. After removal of 4 bases from V and 5 bases from J, the junction contained 7 bases not matched to a gene. CDR3 DNA sequence: TGTGCCAGCAGCTCACGGAGCGGGAGACACGAGCAGTACTTC. Protein product: CASSSRSGRHEQYF.

The table lists this clonotype with many counts. This sequence joins TRBV7-9 and TRBJ1-1; the D is unclear. The germline V gene encodes CDR1 SEHNR and CDR2 FQNEAQ (reference sequence). Trimming cost V 0 bases and J 3 bases, with 5 bases left between them. The CDR3 totals 13 residues. CDR3 coding DNA: TGTGCCAGCAGCTTAGCTCCCGACACTGAAGCTTTCTTT. Its protein product is CASSLAPDTEAFF.